This T cell receptor beta chain came from a study of beta chain features in type 1 diabetes. Findings and caveats of the study: Significant though moderate, a shortening of TCRB CDR3s appeared in all four CD4+ subsets of Type 1 diabetes patients. A closer apparent resemblance between naive, central memory and Treg TCRB repertoires was seen in patients than in healthy donors.

In germline, CDR1 is KGHSH, CDR2 LQKENI. This CDR3 is built from 14 residues. V was cut by 0 bases and J by 2 bases, with 8 bases left in between. The study reverse transcribed the entire isolated RNA, so it sequenced expressed TCRB transcripts. About 3.6 million reads on average were seen across naive, central memory and regulatory T cell samples. Sequencing used immunoSEQ multiplex PCR; TCRdb keeps in-frame clones, though not all of them. Of 200,000 to 300,000 clones in the sample, roughly 10% were seen once. This clone was counted only a few times. No antigen is known for it. J is TRBJ2-7 and V is TRBV18; D uncertain. The material sequenced was naive CD4+ T cells from blood. The source is a man aged 30 to 45 with type 1 diabetes. CDR3 amino acids: CASSPPSGTYEQYF. CDR3 in DNA: TGTGCCAGCTCACCACCGTCAGGAACCTACGAGCAGTACTTC.